Here is one T cell receptor (beta chain) with its context. As yet, its antigen is unknown. Autoimmune disease history or systemic immunosuppression excluded patients. V was clipped by 5 bases and J by 5 bases, with 17 bases between them. Germline lookup yields CDR1 SGHRS and CDR2 YFSETQ. This CDR3 has 14 amino acids. The entry originates in a study of OX40 agonist ivuxolimab in advanced cancers. Findings and limits, study-wide: Relative to CD4+ cells, CD8+ T cells on average had more expanded clones. Expanded peripheral T cells had an undetermined antigen specificity.

Produced via immunoSEQ multiplex PCR; TCRdb's table is partial and in-frame only. The data show 60,000 to 100,000 clones, with around 90% seen just once and over 0.2% held by the top ten. Sequenced here: CD4+ or CD8+ T cells sorted from blood, sampled in a trial of the OX40 agonist ivuxolimab. The TCR was taken from an adult with an advanced solid tumor such as melanoma, head and neck, liver or kidney cancer. This sequence joins TRBV5-1 and TRBJ2-7; D perhaps matches TRBD2 (5 bases). CDR3 loop: CASSFALSEDEQYF. As DNA, the CDR3 is TGCGCCAGCAGTTTCGCCTTATCGGAGGACGAGCAGTACTTC.